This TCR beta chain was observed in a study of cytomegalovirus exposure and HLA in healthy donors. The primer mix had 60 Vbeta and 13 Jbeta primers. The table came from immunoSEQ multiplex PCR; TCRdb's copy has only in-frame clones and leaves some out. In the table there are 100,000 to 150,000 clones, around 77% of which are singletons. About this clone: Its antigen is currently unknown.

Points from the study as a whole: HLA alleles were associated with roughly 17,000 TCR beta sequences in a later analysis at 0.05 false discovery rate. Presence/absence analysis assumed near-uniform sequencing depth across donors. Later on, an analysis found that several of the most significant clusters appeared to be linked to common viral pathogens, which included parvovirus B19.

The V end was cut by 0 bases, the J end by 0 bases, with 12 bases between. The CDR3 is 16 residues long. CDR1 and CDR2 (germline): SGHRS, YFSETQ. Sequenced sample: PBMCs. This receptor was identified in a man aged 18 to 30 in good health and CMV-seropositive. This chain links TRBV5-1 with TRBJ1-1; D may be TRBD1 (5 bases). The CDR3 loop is CASSLEGVEMNTEAFF. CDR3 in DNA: TGCGCCAGCAGCTTGGAAGGGGTGGAAATGAACACTGAAGCTTTCTTT.